The text below deals with one T cell receptor beta chain. During the 2 weeks before they entered the study, exposed participants had met someone with a PCR-confirmed or clinician-diagnosed COVID-19 case. The data were taken from a study of blood T cell repertoires in COVID-19. As for the study in general: Italy, Spain and the United States were the sources of the convalescent and acute COVID-19 samples.

V was cut by 2 bases and J by 6 bases, with 11 bases left in between. Germline V gives CDR1 MRHNA, CDR2 SNTAGT. The CDR3 runs to 14 residues. The table came from immunoSEQ multiplex PCR; TCRdb's copy has only in-frame clones and leaves some out. The sample includes 190,000 or so clones, 75% to 90% of them seen just once. Sequences were obtained from PBMCs or T cells enriched from blood (not recorded which). The clonotype comes from a woman aged 25 to 39 who had been exposed to COVID-19. The chain links TRBV6-4 to TRBJ1-5; a possible D gene is TRBD1 (5 bases). The CDR3 here is CASSDVREGQPQHF. Here the CDR3 DNA reads TGTGCCAGCAGTGACGTCAGGGAGGGTCAGCCCCAGCATTTT.